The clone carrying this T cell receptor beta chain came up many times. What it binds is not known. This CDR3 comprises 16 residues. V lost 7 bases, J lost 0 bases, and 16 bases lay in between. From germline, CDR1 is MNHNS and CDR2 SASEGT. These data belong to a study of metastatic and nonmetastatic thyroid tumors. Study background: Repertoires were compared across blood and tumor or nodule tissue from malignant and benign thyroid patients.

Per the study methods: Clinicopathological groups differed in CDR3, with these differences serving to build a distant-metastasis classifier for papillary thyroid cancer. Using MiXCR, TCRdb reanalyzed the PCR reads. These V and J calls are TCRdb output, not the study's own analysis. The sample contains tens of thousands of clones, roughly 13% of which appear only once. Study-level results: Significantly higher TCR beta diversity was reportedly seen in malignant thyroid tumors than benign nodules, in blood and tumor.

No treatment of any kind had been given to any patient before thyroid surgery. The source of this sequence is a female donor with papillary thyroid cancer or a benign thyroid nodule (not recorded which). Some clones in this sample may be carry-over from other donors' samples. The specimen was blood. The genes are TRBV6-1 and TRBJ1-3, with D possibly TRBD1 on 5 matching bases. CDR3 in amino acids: CASTQYRSSSGNTIYF. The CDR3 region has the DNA TGTGCCAGCACCCAATACAGGTCTAGCTCTGGAAACACCATATATTTT.